The 13 T cell receptor beta chains listed next were all sequenced from one sample in a study of CD8 T cell repertoires and HIV-1 epitope variants (TCRdb year 2020). These receptors are not linked to any known antigen. Library construction relied on the immunoSEQ multiplex PCR assay. TCRdb holds this immuneACCESS table with in-frame rearrangements only. Some clones are missing; in checked studies, unresolved V genes explain under half, and the rest has no known cause. The sample includes a few thousand clones, with approximately 67% observed a single time. Roughly 40% of the sample comes from the top ten. Specimen: cultured CD8+ T cells derived from PBMCs. These receptor sequences come from a male donor with HIV.

This chain connects TRBV6-5 to TRBJ2-7, with D uncertain. The V end lost 5 bases, the J end lost 2 bases, and 13 bases lay between the germline ends. The CDR3 covers 14 residues. The germline V gene encodes CDR1 MNHEY and CDR2 SVGAGI. The CDR3 DNA reads TGTGCCAGCAGTGAAGGAGCAGGTCCCTACGAGCAGTACTTC. Translation: CASSEGAGPYEQYF.

This chain's CDR3 is CASSLYQGDHEQYF. The CDR3 DNA reads as TGCGCCAGCAGCTTGTACCAGGGGGACCACGAGCAGTACTTC. This chain uses TRBV5-1 with TRBJ2-7, with 7 bases lining up with TRBD1. The J segment lost 5 bases and the V segment lost 1 base, leaving 6 bases of the junction unmatched. This CDR3 comprises 14 residues. CDR1 SGHRS and CDR2 YFSETQ come from the germline V gene.

CDR3 residues: CASSQDLMPNEQFF. The CDR3 DNA reads TGTGCCAGCAGCCAAGATTTGATGCCCAATGAGCAGTTCTTC. The V call is TRBV4-2, the J call TRBJ2-1, with unresolved D. Germline V gene lookup returns CDR1 LGHNA and CDR2 YNFKEQ. V lost 0 bases, J lost 6 bases, and 9 bases lay in between. The CDR3 totals 14 residues.

This clone was recorded once. The chain couples TRBV11-2 to TRBJ1-1; no reliable D call. This CDR3 spans 18 amino acids. The V gene lost 0 bases and the J gene lost 4 bases, with 21 bases spanning the gap. In germline, CDR1 is SGHAT, CDR2 FQNNGV. This CDR3 is CASSLESVLGYGVTEAFF. The CDR3 coding sequence is TGTGCCAGCAGCTTAGAGAGCGTCTTGGGCTATGGGGTCACTGAAGCTTTCTTT.

A single count supports this clone. The gene calls are TRBV28 and TRBJ2-3; D uncertain. CDR3 length: 14 amino acids. V lost 3 bases to trimming and J lost 3 bases, with 10 bases between them. CDR1 and CDR2 (germline): MDHEN, SYDVKM. CDR3 protein: CASSFISATDTQYF. CDR3 nucleotide sequence: TGTGCCAGCAGTTTTATTAGTGCGACAGATACGCAGTATTTT.

This clone was detected a few times. The chain has TRBV7-9 and TRBJ1-1; tentatively, D is TRBD1 (6 bases). The CDR3 runs to 12 residues. Germline V gives CDR1 SEHNR, CDR2 FQNEAQ (reference sequence). Between the trimmed V and J ends, which lost 7 bases and 3 bases, there was a span of 9 bases. CDR3 in DNA: TGTGCCAGCAAGGGGGGATACACTGAAGCTTTCTTT. Translated, it gives CASKGGYTEAFF.

This clone was found a few times. The V call is TRBV13, the J call TRBJ1-6; D uncertain. Trimming removed 3 bases from V and 16 bases from J, with 16 bases in between. The germline CDR1 and CDR2 sequences are PRHDT and FYEKMQ (reference sequence). The CDR3 totals 13 residues. This CDR3 reads CASSFSTPGPLHF. In DNA form, the CDR3 reads TGTGCCAGCAGCTTTAGTACCCCAGGACCACTCCACTTT.

V is TRBV27 and J is TRBJ2-2; 10 bases agree with TRBD2. The CDR3 runs to 14 residues. With 9 bases clipped from V and 5 bases from J, the junction kept 6 bases outside the gene matches. Germline CDR1 and CDR2: MNHEY and SMNVEV (reference sequence). The CDR3 bases are TGTGCCAGTGAGCCTAGCGGGAGAACCGGGGAGCTGTTTTTT. Amino acid sequence: CASEPSGRTGELFF.

This clone turned up a few times. The V call is TRBV4-3, the J call TRBJ1-2, with D unclear. V was pared by 0 bases and J by 3 bases, with 11 bases between. This CDR3 is 15 amino acids long. The germline CDR1 and CDR2 sequences are LGHNA and YSLEER. DNA for the CDR3: TGCGCCAGCAGCCAAGATCACGGGGAGTACTATGGCTACACCTTC. It translates to CASSQDHGEYYGYTF.

This clone was observed a few times. This rearrangement joins TRBV11-1 to TRBJ2-1; D remains unclear. Germline CDR1 and CDR2: SGHAT and FQDESV (reference sequence). Trimming took off 5 bases at V and 8 bases at J, with 16 bases between the two ends. CDR3 length: 14 amino acids. CDR3 in amino acids: CASSPTGYVDEQFF. The CDR3 nucleotides are TGTGCCAGCAGCCCTACTGGATACGTAGATGAGCAGTTCTTC.

The gene calls are TRBV28 and TRBJ2-3; D is ambiguous. Germline V lookup: CDR1 MDHEN, CDR2 SYDVKM. The V end lost 1 base, the J end lost 0 bases, and 5 bases lay between the germline ends. The CDR3 consists of 14 residues. In nucleotides, the CDR3 is TGTGCCAGCAGTTTATCGACTAGCACAGATACGCAGTATTTT. This codes for CASSLSTSTDTQYF.

V gene TRBV28 combines with J gene TRBJ1-1; D gene unclear. V lost 2 bases and J lost 0, with 10 bases in between. Germline V gene lookup returns CDR1 MDHEN and CDR2 SYDVKM. The CDR3 is 15 residues long. The CDR3 protein is CASSLRGQLNTEAFF. The CDR3 region has the DNA TGTGCCAGCAGTTTACGCGGCCAATTGAACACTGAAGCTTTCTTT.

V is TRBV7-3 and J is TRBJ2-1; maybe TRBD1 (6 bases). V lost 5 bases, J lost 5 bases, and 13 bases lay in between. This CDR3 region has 14 residues. Germline values: CDR1 SGHTA, CDR2 FQGTGA. CDR3: CASSTATGNNEQFF. Here the CDR3 DNA reads TGTGCCAGCAGCACCGCCACAGGGAACAATGAGCAGTTCTTC.